Shown below are 14 T cell receptor beta chains from a single sample sequenced in a study of blood T cell repertoires in COVID-19. Sequenced by immunoSEQ multiplex PCR; TCRdb stores in-frame clones only, minus some. The sample contains some 180,000 clones, 75% to 90% of which appear only once. The sample taken for sequencing was peripheral blood. These receptors all come from a woman aged 55-70 years with acute or convalescent COVID-19.

This clone came up a few times. V and J are TRBV11-3 and TRBJ2-7; D perhaps matches TRBD1 (5 bases). The germline V gene has CDR1 SGHNT and CDR2 YENEEA. CDR3 length equals 15 residues. V was clipped by 5 bases and J by 0 bases, with 14 bases between them. In nucleotides, the CDR3 is TGTGCCAGCAGCCTCCAGGGATCCCTCTCCTACGAGCAGTACGTC. Its translation is CASSLQGSLSYEQYV.

The rearrangement links TRBV11-2 to TRBJ2-1; unclear D gene. This CDR3 has 12 amino acids. The germline gives CDR1 SGHAT, CDR2 FQNNGV. The ends were cut back, 2 bases at V and 6 bases at J, with 5 bases in the middle. CDR3 sequence: CASSLFLNEQFF. DNA of the CDR3: TGTGCCAGCAGCTTATTTCTCAATGAGCAGTTCTTC.

In this sample, this clone turned up a few times. V and J are TRBV5-6 and TRBJ2-5; unclear D gene. Trimming removed 4 bases from V and 1 base from J, with 8 bases in between. Germline assignment: CDR1 SGHDT and CDR2 YYEEEE. The length of the CDR3 is 13 residues. Written as DNA, the CDR3 is TGTGCCAGCAGCCGTAGATCCCAAGAGACCCAGTACTTC. As protein: CASSRRSQETQYF.

The rearrangement joins TRBV5-4 to TRBJ2-1, with 11 nucleotides matching TRBD2. This CDR3 region has 16 residues. V shed 4 bases, J shed 5 bases, and the junction held 8 bases outside the gene matches. CDR1 is SGHNT, CDR2 YYREEE, per germline (reference sequence). Here the CDR3 DNA reads TGTGCCAGCAGCCCGGGGACTAGCGGACCTCACAATGAGCAGTTCTTC. Protein sequence: CASSPGTSGPHNEQFF.

This rearrangement joins TRBV25-1 to TRBJ2-1, with 8 bases identical to TRBD1. This CDR3 has 15 amino acids. The germline V gene encodes CDR1 MGHDK and CDR2 SYGVNS. The trim removed 9 bases at V and 7 bases at J, leaving 14 bases unmatched. In nucleotides, the CDR3 is TGTGCCAGTCAATCTCAGGGGGCGCTTGGAAATGAGCAGTTCTTC. It translates to CASQSQGALGNEQFF.

The rearrangement joins TRBV5-5 to TRBJ1-3; D might be TRBD1 (5 bases). Germline assignment: CDR1 SGHKS and CDR2 YYEKEE (reference sequence). V was shortened by 7 bases and J by 3 bases, with 11 bases between the two germline ends. This CDR3 has 13 residues. The CDR3 DNA reads TGTGCCAGCCGGACACCGGGTGGAAACACCATATATTTT. It specifies CASRTPGGNTIYF.

The count of this clone is one. This chain uses TRBV7-3 with TRBJ2-1, with no clear D. The CDR3 loop spans 13 amino acids. The V end was cut by 8 bases, the J end by 0 bases, with 8 bases between. CDR1 is SGHTA and CDR2 is FQGTGA in the germline V gene. The CDR3 protein is CASSRSSYNEQFF. The CDR3 region has the DNA TGTGCCAGCTCCCGTAGCTCCTACAATGAGCAGTTCTTC.

This clone was seen more than once but under ten times. This rearrangement joins TRBV5-1 to TRBJ2-1, with 8 nucleotides matching TRBD2. V trimming: 4 bases; J trimming: 4 bases; junction bases outside the gene matches: 7. Germline values: CDR1 SGHRS, CDR2 YFSETQ. The CDR3 contains 15 residues. The CDR3 coding sequence is TGCGCCAGCAGCCTAGCGGGCAAAGTGTACAATGAGCAGTTCTTC. Its protein is CASSLAGKVYNEQFF.

The rearrangement joins TRBV15 to TRBJ1-2, with a weak D call TRBD1 (5 bases). Germline V gene sequence: CDR1 LNHNV, CDR2 YYDKDF (reference sequence). This CDR3 is built from 13 residues. V dropped 6 bases and J dropped 3 bases, with 11 bases sitting between them. The CDR3 DNA reads TGTGCCACCAGAGGGGACTGGGACTATGGCTACACCTTC. It yields the protein CATRGDWDYGYTF.

The V call is TRBV2, the J call TRBJ2-3; D unresolved. Germline assignment: CDR1 SNHLY and CDR2 FYNNEI. The V gene lost 1 base and the J gene lost 10 bases, with 12 bases spanning the gap. The CDR3 runs 13 residues. The CDR3 here is CASSEGRQAPQYF. As DNA, the CDR3 is TGTGCCAGCAGTGAAGGCCGCCAGGCACCGCAGTATTTT.

This clone showed up many times. The chain joins TRBV28 to TRBJ2-1; 14 bases map to TRBD2. J lost 7 bases, V lost 3 bases, and 5 bases had no gene match. Germline values: CDR1 MDHEN, CDR2 SYDVKM. This CDR3 is built from 16 residues. CDR3 residues: CASSLSGTSGSNEQFF. Here the CDR3 DNA reads TGTGCCAGCAGTTTGTCCGGGACTAGCGGGAGTAATGAGCAGTTCTTC.

The chain combines TRBV30 with TRBJ1-2, with D perhaps matching TRBD1 (6 bases). V dropped 1 base and J dropped 8 bases, with 14 bases sitting between them. The CDR3 loop spans 13 amino acids. Germline V gives CDR1 GTSNPN, CDR2 SVGIG (reference sequence). Here the CDR3 reads CAWSEQGLRGYTF. CDR3 DNA sequence: TGTGCCTGGAGTGAACAGGGCTTAAGGGGCTACACCTTC.

This rearrangement joins TRBV5-8 to TRBJ1-2; 8 nucleotides agree with TRBD1. Germline V gene data show CDR1 as SGHTS and CDR2 as YDEGEE. V lost 3 bases, J lost 6 bases, and 10 bases stayed unmatched. CDR3 length: 15 amino acids. The CDR3 sequence: CASSWTGTGSDGYTF. CDR3 bases: TGTGCCAGCAGCTGGACCGGGACAGGATCCGATGGCTACACCTTC.

This chain links TRBV27 with TRBJ2-1; 12 nucleotides align to TRBD2. The CDR3 sequence is 15 residues long. Per the germline V gene, CDR1 is MNHEY and CDR2 is SMNVEV (reference sequence). Trimming took 8 bases from V and 6 from J; bases not matched to a gene: 8. CDR3 sequence (DNA): TGTGCCAGCCGTTGGTTACTAGCGGGAGGCAATGAGCAGTTCTTC. Its translation is CASRWLLAGGNEQFF.